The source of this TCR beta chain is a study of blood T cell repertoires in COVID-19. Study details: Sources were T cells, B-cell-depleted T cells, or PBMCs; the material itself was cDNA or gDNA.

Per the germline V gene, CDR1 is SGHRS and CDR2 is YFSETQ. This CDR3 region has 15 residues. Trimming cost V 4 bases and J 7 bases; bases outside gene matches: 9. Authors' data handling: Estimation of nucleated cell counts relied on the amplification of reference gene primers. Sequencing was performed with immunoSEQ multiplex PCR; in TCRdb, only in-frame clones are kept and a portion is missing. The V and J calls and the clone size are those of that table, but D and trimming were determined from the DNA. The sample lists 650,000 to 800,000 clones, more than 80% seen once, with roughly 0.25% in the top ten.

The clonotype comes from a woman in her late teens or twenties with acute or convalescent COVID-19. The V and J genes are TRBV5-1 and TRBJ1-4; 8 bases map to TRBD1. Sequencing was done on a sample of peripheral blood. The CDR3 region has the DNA TGCGCCAGCAGCCGTCCTGGACAGGGACGTGAAAAACTGTTTTTT. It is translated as CASSRPGQGREKLFF. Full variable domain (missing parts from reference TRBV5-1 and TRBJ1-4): KAGVTQTPRYLIKTRGQQVTLSCSPISGHRSVSWYQQTPGQGLQFLFEYFSETQRNKGNFPGRFSGRQFSNSRSEMNVSTLELGDSALYLCASSRPGQGREKLFFGSGTQLSVL.